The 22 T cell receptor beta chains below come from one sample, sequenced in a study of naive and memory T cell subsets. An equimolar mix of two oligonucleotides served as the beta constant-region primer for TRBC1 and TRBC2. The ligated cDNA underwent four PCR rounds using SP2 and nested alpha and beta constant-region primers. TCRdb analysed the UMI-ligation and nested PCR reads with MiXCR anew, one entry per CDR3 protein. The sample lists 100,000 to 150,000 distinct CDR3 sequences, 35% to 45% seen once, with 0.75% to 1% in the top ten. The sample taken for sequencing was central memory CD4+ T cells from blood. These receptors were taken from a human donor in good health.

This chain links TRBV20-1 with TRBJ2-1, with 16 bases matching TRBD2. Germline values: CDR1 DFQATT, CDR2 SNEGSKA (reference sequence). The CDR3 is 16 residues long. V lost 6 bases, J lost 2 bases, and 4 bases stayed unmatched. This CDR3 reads CSARGLAGGTYNEQFF. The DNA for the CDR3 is TGCAGTGCCCGGGGACTAGCGGGAGGGACCTACAATGAGCAGTTCTTC.

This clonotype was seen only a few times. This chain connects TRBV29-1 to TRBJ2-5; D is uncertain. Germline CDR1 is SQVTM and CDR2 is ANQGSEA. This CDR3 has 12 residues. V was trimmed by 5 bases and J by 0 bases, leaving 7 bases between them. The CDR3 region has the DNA TGCAGCGTTTATGCGTACCAAGAGACCCAGTACTTC. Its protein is CSVYAYQETQYF.

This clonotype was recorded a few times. The CDR3 sequence is CASSLTLAGEFF. The CDR3 DNA is TGTGCCAGCAGCTTAACGCTAGCGGGGGAGTTCTTC. The chain is built from TRBV7-2 and TRBJ2-1; 10 positions match TRBD2. Per the germline V gene, CDR1 is SGHTA and CDR2 is FQGNSA. The CDR3 covers 12 residues. V was pared by 2 bases and J by 14 bases, with 3 bases of the junction left unmatched.

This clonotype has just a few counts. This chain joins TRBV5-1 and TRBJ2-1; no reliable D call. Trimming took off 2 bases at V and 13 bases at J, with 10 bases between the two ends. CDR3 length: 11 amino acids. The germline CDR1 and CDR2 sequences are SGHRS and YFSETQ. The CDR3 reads CASSFGPAQFF. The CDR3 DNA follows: TGCGCCAGCAGCTTCGGCCCTGCCCAGTTCTTC.

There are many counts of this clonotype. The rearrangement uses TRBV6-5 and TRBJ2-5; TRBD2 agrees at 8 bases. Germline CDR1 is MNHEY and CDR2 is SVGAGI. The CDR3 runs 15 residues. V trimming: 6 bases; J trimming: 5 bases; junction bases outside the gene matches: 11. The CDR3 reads CASSPAGGGRETQYF. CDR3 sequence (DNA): TGTGCCAGCAGCCCCGCGGGGGGCGGGCGGGAGACCCAGTACTTC.

The CDR3 protein is CSVSATEFYEQYF. CDR3 coding DNA: TGCAGCGTCTCTGCTACCGAATTTTACGAGCAGTACTTC. This rearrangement joins TRBV29-1 to TRBJ2-7; no clear D. V lost 6 bases and J 4 bases, leaving 16 bases between the germline ends. The CDR3 length is 13 residues. Germline values: CDR1 SQVTM, CDR2 ANQGSEA.

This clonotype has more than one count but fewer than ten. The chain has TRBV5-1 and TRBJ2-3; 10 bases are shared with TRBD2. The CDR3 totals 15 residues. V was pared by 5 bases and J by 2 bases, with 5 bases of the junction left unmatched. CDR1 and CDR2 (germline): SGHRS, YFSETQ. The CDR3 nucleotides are TGCGCCAGCAGACCAACTAGCGGGGTCACAGATACGCAGTATTTT. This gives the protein CASRPTSGVTDTQYF.

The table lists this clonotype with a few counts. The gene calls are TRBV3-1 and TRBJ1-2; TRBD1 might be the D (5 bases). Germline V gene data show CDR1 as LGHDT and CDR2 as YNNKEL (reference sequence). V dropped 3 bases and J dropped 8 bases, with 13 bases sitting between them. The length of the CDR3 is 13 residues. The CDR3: CASSHLKGDGYTF. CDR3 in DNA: TGTGCCAGCAGCCATTTAAAAGGGGACGGCTACACCTTC.

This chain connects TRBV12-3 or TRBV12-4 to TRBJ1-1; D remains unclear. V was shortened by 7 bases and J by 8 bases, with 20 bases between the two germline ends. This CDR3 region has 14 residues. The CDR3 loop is CASTAITTAGEAFF. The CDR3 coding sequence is TGTGCCAGCACTGCTATAACGACCGCCGGAGAAGCTTTCTTT.

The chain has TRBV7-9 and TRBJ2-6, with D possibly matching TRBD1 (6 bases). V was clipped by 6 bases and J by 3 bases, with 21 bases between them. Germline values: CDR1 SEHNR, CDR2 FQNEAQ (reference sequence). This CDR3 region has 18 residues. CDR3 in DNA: TGTGCCAGCAGTCCTCAGGGGTTCCGTAGTAGTGGGGCCAACGTCCTGACTTTC. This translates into CASSPQGFRSSGANVLTF. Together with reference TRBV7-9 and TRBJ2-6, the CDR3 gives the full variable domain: DTGVSQNPRHKITKRGQNVTFRCDPISEHNRLYWYRQTLGQGPEFLTYFQNEAQLEKSRLLSDRFSAERPKGSFSTLEIQRTEQGDSAMYLCASSPQGFRSSGANVLTFGAGSRLTVL.

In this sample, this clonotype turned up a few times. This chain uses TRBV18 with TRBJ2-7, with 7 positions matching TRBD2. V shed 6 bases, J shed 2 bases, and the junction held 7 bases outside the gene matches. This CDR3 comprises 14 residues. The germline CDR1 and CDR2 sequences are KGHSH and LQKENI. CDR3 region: CASSVYSGAYEQYF. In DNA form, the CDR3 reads TGTGCCAGCTCCGTATACAGCGGGGCCTACGAGCAGTACTTC.

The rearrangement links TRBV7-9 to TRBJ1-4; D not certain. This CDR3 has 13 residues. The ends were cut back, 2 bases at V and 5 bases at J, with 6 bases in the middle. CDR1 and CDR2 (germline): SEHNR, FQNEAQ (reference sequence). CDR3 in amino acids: CASSLSANEKLFF. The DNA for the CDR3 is TGTGCCAGCAGCTTAAGTGCAAATGAAAAACTGTTTTTT. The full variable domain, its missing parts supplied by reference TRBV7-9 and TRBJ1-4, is DTGVSQNPRHKITKRGQNVTFRCDPISEHNRLYWYRQTLGQGPEFLTYFQNEAQLEKSRLLSDRFSAERPKGSFSTLEIQRTEQGDSAMYLCASSLSANEKLFFGSGTQLSVL.

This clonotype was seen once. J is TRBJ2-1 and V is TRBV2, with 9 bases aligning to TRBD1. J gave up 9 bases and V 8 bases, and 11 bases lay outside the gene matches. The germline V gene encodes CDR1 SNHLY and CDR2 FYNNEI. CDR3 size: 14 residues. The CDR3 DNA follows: TGTGCCAGCGGGGGACAGGGCGCCGTGGGTGAGCAGTTCTTC. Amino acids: CASGGQGAVGEQFF.

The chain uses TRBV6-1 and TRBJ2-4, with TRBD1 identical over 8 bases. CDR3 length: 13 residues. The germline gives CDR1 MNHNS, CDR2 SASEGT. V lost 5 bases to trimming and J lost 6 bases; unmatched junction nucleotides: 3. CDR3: CASSRDRRNIQYF. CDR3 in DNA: TGTGCCAGCAGTCGGGACAGGAGAAACATTCAGTACTTC.

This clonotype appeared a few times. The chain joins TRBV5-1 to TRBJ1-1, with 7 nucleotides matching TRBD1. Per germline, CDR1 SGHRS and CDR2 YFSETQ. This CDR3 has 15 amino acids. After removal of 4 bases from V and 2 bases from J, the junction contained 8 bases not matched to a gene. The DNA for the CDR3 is TGCGCCAGCAGCCCGCCAGGACAGGTCAACACTGAAGCTTTCTTT. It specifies CASSPPGQVNTEAFF.

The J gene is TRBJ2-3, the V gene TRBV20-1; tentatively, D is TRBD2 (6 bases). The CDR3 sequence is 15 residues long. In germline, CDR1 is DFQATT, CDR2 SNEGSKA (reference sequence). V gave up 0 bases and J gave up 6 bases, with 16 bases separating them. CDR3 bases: TGCAGTGCTAGAGATCCGGGGGAGCCAGCGGATACGCAGTATTTT. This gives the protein CSARDPGEPADTQYF.

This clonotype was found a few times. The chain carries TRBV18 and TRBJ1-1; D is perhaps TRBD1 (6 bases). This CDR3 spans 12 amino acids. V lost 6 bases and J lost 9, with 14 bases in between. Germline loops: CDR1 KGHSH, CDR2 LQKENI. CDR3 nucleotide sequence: TGTGCCAGCTCCGCCTTAGGGGGAAAAGCTTTCTTT. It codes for CASSALGGKAFF.

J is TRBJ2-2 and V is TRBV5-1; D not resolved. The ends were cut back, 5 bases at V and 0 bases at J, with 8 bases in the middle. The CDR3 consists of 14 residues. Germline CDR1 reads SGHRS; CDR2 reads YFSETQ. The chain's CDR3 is CASSSRTNTGELFF. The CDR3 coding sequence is TGCGCCAGCAGTTCCAGGACGAACACCGGGGAGCTGTTTTTT.

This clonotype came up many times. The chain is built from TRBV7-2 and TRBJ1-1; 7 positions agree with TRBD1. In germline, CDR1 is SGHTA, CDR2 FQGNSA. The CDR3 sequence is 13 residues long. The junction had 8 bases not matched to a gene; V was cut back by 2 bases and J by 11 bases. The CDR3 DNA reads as TGTGCCAGCAGCTTAAGTGGAGGGGGCTCCGCTTTCTTT. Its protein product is CASSLSGGGSAFF.

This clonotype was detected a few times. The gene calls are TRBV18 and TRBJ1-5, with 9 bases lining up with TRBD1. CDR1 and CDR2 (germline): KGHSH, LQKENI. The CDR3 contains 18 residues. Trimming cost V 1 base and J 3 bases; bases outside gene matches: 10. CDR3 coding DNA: TGTGCCAGCTCACCACTTAACATGGGACAGGGCCTCAATCAGCCCCAGCATTTT. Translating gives CASSPLNMGQGLNQPQHF.

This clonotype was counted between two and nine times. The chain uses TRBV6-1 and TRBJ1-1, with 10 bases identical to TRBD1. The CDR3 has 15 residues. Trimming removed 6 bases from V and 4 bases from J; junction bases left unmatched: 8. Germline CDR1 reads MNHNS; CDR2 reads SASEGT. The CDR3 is CASRVRDRGGTEAFF. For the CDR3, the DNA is TGTGCCAGCAGGGTCCGGGACAGGGGAGGCACTGAAGCTTTCTTT.

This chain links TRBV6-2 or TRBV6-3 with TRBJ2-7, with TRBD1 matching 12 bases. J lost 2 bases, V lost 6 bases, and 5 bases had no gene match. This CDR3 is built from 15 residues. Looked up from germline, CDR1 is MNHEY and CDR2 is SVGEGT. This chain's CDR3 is CASSPGQGAAYEQYF. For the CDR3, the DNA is TGTGCCAGCAGCCCGGGACAGGGGGCGGCCTACGAGCAGTACTTC.